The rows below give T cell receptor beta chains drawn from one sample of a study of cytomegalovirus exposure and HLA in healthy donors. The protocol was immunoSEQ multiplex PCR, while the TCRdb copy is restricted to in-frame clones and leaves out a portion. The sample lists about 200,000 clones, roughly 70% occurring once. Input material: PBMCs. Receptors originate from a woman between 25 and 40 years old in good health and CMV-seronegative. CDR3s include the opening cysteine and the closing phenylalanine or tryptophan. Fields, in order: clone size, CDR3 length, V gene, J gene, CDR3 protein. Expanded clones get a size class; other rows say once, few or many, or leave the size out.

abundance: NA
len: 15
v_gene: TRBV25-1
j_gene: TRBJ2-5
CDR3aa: CASSEPGRSGETQYF

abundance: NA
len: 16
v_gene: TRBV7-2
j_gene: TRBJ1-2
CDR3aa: CASSLTTALGSYGYTF

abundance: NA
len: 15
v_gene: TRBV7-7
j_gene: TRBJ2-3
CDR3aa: CASSLALQGTDTQYF

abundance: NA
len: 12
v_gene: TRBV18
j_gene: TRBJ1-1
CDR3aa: CASSRDRGMTFF

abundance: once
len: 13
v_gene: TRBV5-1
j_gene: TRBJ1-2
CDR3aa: CASSLADSYGYTF

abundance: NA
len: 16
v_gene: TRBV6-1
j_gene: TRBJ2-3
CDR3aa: CASSEEPGEGGDTQYF

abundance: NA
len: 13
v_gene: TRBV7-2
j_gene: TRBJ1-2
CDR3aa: CASSSQVNYGYTF

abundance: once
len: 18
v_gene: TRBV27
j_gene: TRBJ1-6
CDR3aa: CASSFLGRRGSYNSPLHF

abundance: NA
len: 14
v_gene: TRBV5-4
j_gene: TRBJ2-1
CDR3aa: CASSPRTGYNEQFF

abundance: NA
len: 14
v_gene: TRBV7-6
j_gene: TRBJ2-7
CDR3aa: CASSSRQASYEQYF

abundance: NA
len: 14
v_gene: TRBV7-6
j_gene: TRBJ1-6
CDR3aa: CASSLVAGKSPLHF

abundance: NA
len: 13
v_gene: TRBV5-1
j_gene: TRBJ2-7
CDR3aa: CASSLAGSYEQYF

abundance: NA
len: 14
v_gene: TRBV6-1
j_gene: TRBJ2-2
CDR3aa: CASSGTDNTGELFF

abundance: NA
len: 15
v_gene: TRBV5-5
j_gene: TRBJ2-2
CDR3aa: CASSSPLSGSGELFF

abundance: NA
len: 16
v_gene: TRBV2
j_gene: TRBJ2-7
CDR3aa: CASSELGPGTPYEQYF

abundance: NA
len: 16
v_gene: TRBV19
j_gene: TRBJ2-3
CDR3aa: CASSMGSGGSADTQYF

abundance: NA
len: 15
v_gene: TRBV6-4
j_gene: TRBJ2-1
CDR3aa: CASSELAGDYNEQFF

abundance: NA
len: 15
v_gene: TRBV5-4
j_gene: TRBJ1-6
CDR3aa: CASSRQSSYNSPLHF

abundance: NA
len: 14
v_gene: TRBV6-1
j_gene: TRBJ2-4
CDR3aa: CASSEGTVFGDRVF

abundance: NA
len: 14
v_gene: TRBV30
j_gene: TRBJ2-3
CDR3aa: CAWRKRGVTDTQYF

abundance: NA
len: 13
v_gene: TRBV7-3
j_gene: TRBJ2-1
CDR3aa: CASSQASYNEQFF

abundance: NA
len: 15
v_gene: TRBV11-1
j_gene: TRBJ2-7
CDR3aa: CASSLERLSSYEQYF

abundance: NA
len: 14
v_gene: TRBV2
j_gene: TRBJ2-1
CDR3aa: CASRNRGPYNEQFF

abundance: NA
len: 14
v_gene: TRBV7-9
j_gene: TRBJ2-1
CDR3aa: CASSLARAVNEQFF

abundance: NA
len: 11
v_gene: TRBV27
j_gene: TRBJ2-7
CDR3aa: CASSPLYEQYF

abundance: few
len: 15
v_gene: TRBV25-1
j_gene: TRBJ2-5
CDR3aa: CASSDRQGLGETQYF

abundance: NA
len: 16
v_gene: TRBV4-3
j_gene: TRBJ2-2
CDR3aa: CASSQASGANTGELFF

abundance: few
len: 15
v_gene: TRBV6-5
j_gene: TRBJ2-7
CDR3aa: CASSVEADRGYEQYF

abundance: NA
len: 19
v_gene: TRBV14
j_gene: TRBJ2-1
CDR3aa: CASSHVTGGASPTYNEQFF

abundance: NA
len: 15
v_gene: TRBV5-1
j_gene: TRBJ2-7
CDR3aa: CASSPIQGKSYEQYF

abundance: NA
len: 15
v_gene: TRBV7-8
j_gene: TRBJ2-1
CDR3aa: CASSGWTSRHNEQFF

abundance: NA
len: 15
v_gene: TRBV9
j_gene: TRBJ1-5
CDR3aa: CASSVAGVGDQPQHF

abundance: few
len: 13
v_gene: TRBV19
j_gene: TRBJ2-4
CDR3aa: CASSIRVTGGTVF

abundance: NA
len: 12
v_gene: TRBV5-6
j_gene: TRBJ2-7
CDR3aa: CASSQPGIEQYF

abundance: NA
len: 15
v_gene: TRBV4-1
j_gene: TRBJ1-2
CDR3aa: CASSQERTDNYGYTF

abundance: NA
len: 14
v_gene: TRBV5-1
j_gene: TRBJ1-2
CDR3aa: CASSLTAGPVGYTF

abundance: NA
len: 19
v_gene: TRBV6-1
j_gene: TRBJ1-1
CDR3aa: CASSGYPPGQNVMNTEAFF

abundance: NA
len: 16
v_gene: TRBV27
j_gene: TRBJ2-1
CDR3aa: CASSRQGISSYNEQFF

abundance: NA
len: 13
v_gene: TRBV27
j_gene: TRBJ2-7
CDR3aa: CASREGLSYEQYF

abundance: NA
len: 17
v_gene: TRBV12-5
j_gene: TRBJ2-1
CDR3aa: CASGSPSGRVWANEQFF

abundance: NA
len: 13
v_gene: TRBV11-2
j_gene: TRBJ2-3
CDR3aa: CASSLGTTDTQYF

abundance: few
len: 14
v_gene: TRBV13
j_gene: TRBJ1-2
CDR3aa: CASSLGWRSYGYTF

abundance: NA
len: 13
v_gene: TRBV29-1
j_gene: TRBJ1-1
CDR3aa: CSVATGRNTEAFF

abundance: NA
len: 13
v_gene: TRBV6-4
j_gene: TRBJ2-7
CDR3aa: CASSDLPGGEQYF

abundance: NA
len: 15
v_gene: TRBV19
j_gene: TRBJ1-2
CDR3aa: CASSSVGTGGYGYTF